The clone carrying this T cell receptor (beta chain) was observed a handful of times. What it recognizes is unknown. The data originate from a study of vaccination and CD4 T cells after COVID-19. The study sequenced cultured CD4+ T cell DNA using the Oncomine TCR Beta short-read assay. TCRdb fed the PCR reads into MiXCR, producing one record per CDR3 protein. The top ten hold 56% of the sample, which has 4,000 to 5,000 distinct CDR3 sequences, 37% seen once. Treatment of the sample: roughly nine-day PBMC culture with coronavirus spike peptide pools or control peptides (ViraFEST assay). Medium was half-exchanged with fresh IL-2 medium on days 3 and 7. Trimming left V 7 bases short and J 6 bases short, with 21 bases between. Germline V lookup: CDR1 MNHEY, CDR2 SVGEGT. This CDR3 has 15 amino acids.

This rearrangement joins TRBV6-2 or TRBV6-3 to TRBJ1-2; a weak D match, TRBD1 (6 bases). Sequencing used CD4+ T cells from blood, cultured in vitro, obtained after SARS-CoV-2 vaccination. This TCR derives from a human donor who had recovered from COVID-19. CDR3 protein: CASNPEGAGANGYTF. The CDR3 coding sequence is TGTGCCAGCAATCCCGAAGGGGCAGGGGCCAATGGCTACACCTTC.